This TCR beta chain was identified in a study of blood T cell repertoires in COVID-19. Sequencing was performed with immunoSEQ multiplex PCR; in TCRdb, only in-frame clones are kept and a portion is missing. Among nearly 300,000 clones, about nine tenths were seen once, and the ten largest hold 2.9%. This clone showed up just a few times. V shed 4 bases and J 2 bases; nucleotides not matched to a gene: 9. Germline-derived CDR1 and CDR2 are LGHDT and YNNKEL (reference sequence). The CDR3 length is 19 residues. Recruits, aged roughly 18 to 95 years, lived in around 24 US areas. Contact with a PCR-confirmed or clinician-diagnosed COVID-19 case occurred within 2 weeks of entry.

This TCR was recovered from a woman in her 50s who had been exposed to COVID-19. The rearrangement links TRBV3-1 (or the pseudogene TRBV3-2) to TRBJ2-2, with 14 bases that match TRBD2. Sequencing was performed on PBMCs or T cells enriched from blood (not recorded which). DNA of the CDR3: TGTGCCAGCAGCCCTACCGGGACTAGCGGGGGAGTAAACACCGGGGAGCTGTTTTTT. Its protein is CASSPTGTSGGVNTGELFF.